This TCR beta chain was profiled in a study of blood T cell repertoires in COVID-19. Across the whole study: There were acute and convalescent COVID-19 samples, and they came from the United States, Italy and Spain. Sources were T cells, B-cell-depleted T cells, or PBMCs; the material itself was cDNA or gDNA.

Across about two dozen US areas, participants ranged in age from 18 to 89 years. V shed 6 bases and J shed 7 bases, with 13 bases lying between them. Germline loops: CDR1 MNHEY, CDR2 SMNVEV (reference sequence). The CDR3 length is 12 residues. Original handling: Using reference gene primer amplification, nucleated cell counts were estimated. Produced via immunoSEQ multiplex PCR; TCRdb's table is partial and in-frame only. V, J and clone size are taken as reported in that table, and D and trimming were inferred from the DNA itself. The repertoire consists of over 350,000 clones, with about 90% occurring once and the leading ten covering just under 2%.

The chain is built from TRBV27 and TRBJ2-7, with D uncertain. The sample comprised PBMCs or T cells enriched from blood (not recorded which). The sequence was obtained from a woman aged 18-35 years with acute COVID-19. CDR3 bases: TGTGCCAGCAGAATGGGCTTTCAGGAGCAGTACTTC. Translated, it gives CASRMGFQEQYF.